Listed here are 17 T cell receptor beta chains from one sample, sequenced in a study of shared clonotypes between healthy human individuals (dated by TCRdb to 2018 to 2020). Library method: the immunoSEQ multiplex PCR assay. In TCRdb, the immuneACCESS table is reduced to in-frame sequences with V and J assigned. These tables do not hold every clone; where another copy was compared, an unresolved V gene accounts for under half, and the others remain unexplained. Recorded for this sample are more than 2 million clones; around 96% of them occurred a single time. The ten most abundant clones make up about 1.1% of the sample. CD8 naive samples were obtained by positive selection for CCR7 among CD45RO-negative cells, yielding a CD45RA+CCR7+ population from which TemRA cells were excluded. The sequenced material came from naive CD8+ T cells sorted from blood. The sample's cell subset or site, from its label and the paper: CD45RA+CCR7+. The receptors stem from a man younger than 35 in good health.

J is TRBJ1-4 and V is TRBV9; D remains ambiguous. This CDR3 comprises 14 residues. The V end lost 4 bases, the J end lost 4 bases, and 11 bases lay between the germline ends. CDR1 is SGDLS and CDR2 is YYNGEE in the germline V gene. CDR3 DNA: TGTGCCAGCAGCCCGACGGGCCTTAATGAAAAACTGTTTTTT. Translating gives CASSPTGLNEKLFF. Based on the CDR3 plus reference TRBV9 and TRBJ1-4, the full variable domain is DSGVTQTPKHLITATGQRVTLRCSPRSGDLSVYWYQQSLDQGLQFLIQYYNGEERAKGNILERFSAQQFPDLHSELNLSSLELGDSALYFCASSPTGLNEKLFFGSGTQLSVL.

The chain uses TRBV6-1 and TRBJ1-6; 7 nucleotides line up with TRBD1. The V gene end was trimmed by 2 bases and the J gene end by 5 bases; junction bases not matched to a gene: 6. This CDR3 contains 16 residues. The germline gives CDR1 MNHNS, CDR2 SASEGT. In DNA form, the CDR3 reads TGTGCCAGCAGTGAACTGGGGCAGGGGGATAATTCACCCCTCCACTTT. It specifies CASSELGQGDNSPLHF.

CDR3 coding DNA: TGTGCCAGTAGTACTAAAGGACTAGCGGGTTACTACGAGCAGTACTTC. Translating it yields CASSTKGLAGYYEQYF. The V and J genes are TRBV19 and TRBJ2-7; 11 positions agree with TRBD2. This CDR3 region has 16 residues. With V trimmed by 4 bases and J by 3 bases, 8 bases remained unmatched. The V gene's germline CDR1 is LNHDA and CDR2 SQIVND (reference sequence).

The rearrangement uses TRBV7-9 and TRBJ2-6; D gene unclear. This CDR3 has 17 residues. The germline V gene encodes CDR1 SEHNR and CDR2 FQNEAQ (reference sequence). Between the trimmed V and J ends, which lost 5 bases and 0 bases, there was a span of 14 bases. DNA for the CDR3: TGTGCCAGCAGCCCCCCCGCTCTGGGCTCTGGGGCCAACGTCCTGACTTTC. Protein sequence: CASSPPALGSGANVLTF.

This chain connects TRBV7-9 to TRBJ2-7, with 9 bases lining up with TRBD1. The CDR3 covers 15 residues. Germline assignment: CDR1 SEHNR and CDR2 FQNEAQ (reference sequence). J was trimmed by 3 bases and V by 5 bases; bases with no gene match: 8. As DNA, the CDR3 is TGTGCCAGCAGCCCCTGGACAGGGGCGCTCTACGAGCAGTACTTC. Protein: CASSPWTGALYEQYF.

This clone was seen a single time. V gene TRBV5-6 combines with J gene TRBJ1-1, with D possibly matching TRBD1 (5 bases). The CDR3 is 16 residues long. V lost 4 bases to trimming and J lost 3 bases, with 19 bases between them. The germline V gene has CDR1 SGHDT and CDR2 YYEEEE. CDR3 DNA sequence: TGTGCCAGCAGCAAAATTGACCGGGGGGATGACACTGAAGCTTTCTTT. It encodes CASSKIDRGDDTEAFF.

This rearrangement joins TRBV11-2 to TRBJ2-7; D ambiguous. The germline V gene has CDR1 SGHAT and CDR2 FQNNGV. Trimming shortened V by 3 bases and J by 5 bases, and 11 bases separated the two germline ends. The CDR3 runs 13 residues. CDR3 DNA: TGTGCCAGCAGCTTCGGCTTCCGAGACGAGCAGTACTTC. Residues: CASSFGFRDEQYF.

The V and J genes are TRBV28 and TRBJ1-1; tentatively, D is TRBD1 (5 bases). V was trimmed by 0 bases and J by 1 base, leaving 12 bases between them. The CDR3 has 16 residues. Germline values: CDR1 MDHEN, CDR2 SYDVKM. The DNA for the CDR3 is TGTGCCAGCAGTTTATGGAGGGGAGGGACGAACACTGAAGCTTTCTTT. Its protein is CASSLWRGGTNTEAFF.

The chain recombines TRBV28 with TRBJ2-3, with TRBD1 identical over 7 bases. The CDR3 covers 13 residues. J lost 4 bases, V lost 6 bases, and 4 bases had no gene match. Germline assignment: CDR1 MDHEN and CDR2 SYDVKM. CDR3 amino acids: CASSRTGADTQYF. The CDR3 coding sequence is TGTGCCAGCAGCCGTACAGGGGCAGATACGCAGTATTTT.

The gene calls are TRBV11-2 and TRBJ2-7; 10 nucleotides match TRBD2. J lost 3 bases, V lost 1 base, and 3 bases had no gene match. Germline V lookup: CDR1 SGHAT, CDR2 FQNNGV. The CDR3 contains 15 residues. The CDR3: CASSLVTSGIYEQYF. Written as DNA, the CDR3 is TGTGCCAGCAGCTTAGTTACTAGCGGGATCTACGAGCAGTACTTC.

This sequence joins TRBV7-9 and TRBJ1-1; D gene ambiguous. Germline loops: CDR1 SEHNR, CDR2 FQNEAQ (reference sequence). V was clipped by 6 bases and J by 5 bases, with 10 bases between them. This CDR3 contains 12 residues. DNA of the CDR3: TGTGCCAGCAGATTGACTGTGACTGAAGCTTTCTTT. Residues: CASRLTVTEAFF.

The chain couples TRBV7-9 to TRBJ2-7; possible D gene TRBD2, 6 bases. The CDR3 contains 15 residues. Germline CDR1 SEHNR, CDR2 FQNEAQ (reference sequence). V was clipped by 4 bases and J by 4 bases, with 17 bases between them. CDR3 in amino acids: CASSSTTSLRYEQYF. CDR3 sequence (DNA): TGTGCCAGCAGCTCGACGACTAGTCTAAGGTACGAGCAGTACTTC.

The rearrangement links TRBV6-5 to TRBJ2-3, with D tentatively TRBD2 (5 bases). This CDR3 spans 15 amino acids. Germline V gene lookup returns CDR1 MNHEY and CDR2 SVGAGI. With 0 bases removed from V and 2 bases from J, the gap between germline ends came to 9 bases. This CDR3 reads CASSYSGSNTDTQYF. The CDR3 coding sequence is TGTGCCAGCAGTTACTCGGGGAGCAACACAGATACGCAGTATTTT.

This clone was seen a handful of times. Within the sample, other DNA sequences also encode this same CDR3. The rearrangement uses TRBV30 and TRBJ1-6; the D is unclear. CDR1 and CDR2 from the germline V gene are GTSNPN and SVGIG (reference sequence). The CDR3 consists of 12 residues. The V and J ends lost 5 bases and 6 bases respectively, with 8 bases between them. CDR3 in DNA: TGTGCCTGGGGCCCAACTAATTCACCCCTCCACTTT. This translates into CAWGPTNSPLHF.

The chain employs TRBV28 and TRBJ2-1; the D call may be TRBD1 or TRBD2 (5 bases each). V was pared by 5 bases and J by 9 bases, with 17 bases between. Germline V gives CDR1 MDHEN, CDR2 SYDVKM. CDR3 length equals 14 residues. CDR3 sequence reads: CASSPKGITSEQFF. DNA of the CDR3: TGTGCCAGCAGTCCGAAGGGGATAACTAGTGAGCAGTTCTTC.

The chain employs TRBV7-6 and TRBJ2-1; possibly TRBD2 for D (6 bases). V lost 5 bases and J 8 bases, leaving 13 bases between the germline ends. The CDR3 runs 13 residues. Germline CDR1 SGHVS, CDR2 FNYEAQ. CDR3 region: CASSGIVADEQFF. As DNA, the CDR3 is TGTGCCAGCAGCGGAATTGTAGCGGATGAGCAGTTCTTC.

The chain couples TRBV7-2 to TRBJ1-3; 9 bases are shared with TRBD1. The CDR3 totals 15 residues. Germline V gives CDR1 SGHTA, CDR2 FQGNSA. Germline trimming cut 6 bases from V and 4 bases from J; bases unmatched to any gene: 7. The CDR3 nucleotides are TGTGCCAGCAGACGGGACAGGGAAGGGGGAAACACCATATATTTT. As protein: CASRRDREGGNTIYF.